Listed here is a single T cell receptor beta chain. Its target is unknown. This sample is part of a study of cytomegalovirus exposure and HLA in healthy donors. CDR3 size: 15 residues. Trimming removed 5 bases from V and 6 bases from J; junction bases left unmatched: 7. Germline assignment: CDR1 SGHKS and CDR2 YYEKEE (reference sequence). The study's findings and limits: Indistinguishable V segments, including TRBV6-2 and TRBV6-3, were excluded.

The PCR used 60 Vbeta and 13 Jbeta primers. Per the original methods: In a later analysis, of roughly 73 million unique beta chains, some 10 million appeared in at least two donors. Assay used: immunoSEQ multiplex PCR; TCRdb lists only in-frame clones, some missing. V and J calls and clone size follow that table, whereas D and trimming were derived from the DNA. The table records 150,000 or so clones, 55% to 75% of them present only once. This TCR was recovered from a human donor in good health. Material: PBMCs. The chain joins TRBV5-5 to TRBJ2-2; the match to TRBD2 covers 10 bases. The CDR3 spells CASRWGTSVAGELFF. CDR3 in DNA: TGTGCCAGCAGGTGGGGGACTAGCGTCGCCGGGGAGCTGTTTTTT.